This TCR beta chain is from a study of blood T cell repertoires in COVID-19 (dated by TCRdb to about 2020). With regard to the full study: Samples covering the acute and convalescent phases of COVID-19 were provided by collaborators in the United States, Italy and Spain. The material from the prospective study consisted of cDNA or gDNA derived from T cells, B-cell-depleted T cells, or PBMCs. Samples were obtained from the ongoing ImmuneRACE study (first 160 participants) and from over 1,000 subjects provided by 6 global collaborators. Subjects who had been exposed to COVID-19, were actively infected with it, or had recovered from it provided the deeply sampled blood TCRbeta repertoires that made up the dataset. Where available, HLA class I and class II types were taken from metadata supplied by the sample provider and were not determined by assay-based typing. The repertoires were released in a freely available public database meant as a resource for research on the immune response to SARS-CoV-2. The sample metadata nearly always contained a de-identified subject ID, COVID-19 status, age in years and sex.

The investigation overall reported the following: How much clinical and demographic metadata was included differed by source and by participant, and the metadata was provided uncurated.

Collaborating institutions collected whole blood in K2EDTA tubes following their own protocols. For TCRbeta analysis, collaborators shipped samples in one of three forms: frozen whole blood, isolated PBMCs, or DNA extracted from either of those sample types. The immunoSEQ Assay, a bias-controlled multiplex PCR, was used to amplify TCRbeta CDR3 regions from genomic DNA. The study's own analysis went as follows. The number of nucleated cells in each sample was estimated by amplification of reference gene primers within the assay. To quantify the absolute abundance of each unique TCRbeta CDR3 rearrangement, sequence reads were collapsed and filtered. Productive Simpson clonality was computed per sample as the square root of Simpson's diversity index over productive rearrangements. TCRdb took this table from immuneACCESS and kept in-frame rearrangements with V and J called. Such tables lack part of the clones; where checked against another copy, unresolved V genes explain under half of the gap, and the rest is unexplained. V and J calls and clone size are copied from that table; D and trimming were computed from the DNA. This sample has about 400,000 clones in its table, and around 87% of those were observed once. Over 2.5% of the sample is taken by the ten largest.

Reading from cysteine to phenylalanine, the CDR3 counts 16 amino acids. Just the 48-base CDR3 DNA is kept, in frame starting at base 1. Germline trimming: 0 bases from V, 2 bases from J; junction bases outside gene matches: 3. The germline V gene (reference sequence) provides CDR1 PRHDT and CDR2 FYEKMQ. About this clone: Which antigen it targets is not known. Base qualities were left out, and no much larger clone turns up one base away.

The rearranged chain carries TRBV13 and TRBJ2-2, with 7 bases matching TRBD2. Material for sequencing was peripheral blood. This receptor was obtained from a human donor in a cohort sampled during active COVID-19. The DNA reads TGTGCCAGCAGCTTAGGGCTAGCGGTTAACACCGGGGAGCTGTTTTTT. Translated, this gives CASSLGLAVNTGELFF. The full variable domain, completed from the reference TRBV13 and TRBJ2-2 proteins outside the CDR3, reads AAGVIQSPRHLIKEKRETATLKCYPIPRHDTVYWYQQGPGQDPQFLISFYEKMQSDKGSIPDRFSAQQFSDYHSELNMSSLELGDSALYFCASSLGLAVNTGELFFGEGSRLTVL.